What follows are 21 T cell receptor beta chains derived from one specimen sequenced in a study of shared clonotypes between healthy human individuals. Libraries were prepared by immunoSEQ multiplex PCR; TCRdb keeps only in-frame clonotypes and omits some of them. Here the sample spans 1.6 million or so clones, just under 99% being singletons. Material: naive CD4+ T cells sorted from blood. Specified subset: CD45RA+ positively selected. Source of these receptors: a man in his thirties or forties in good health.

The chain uses TRBV29-1 and TRBJ2-5; D uncertain. V lost 0 bases, J lost 5 bases, and 10 bases lay in between. The CDR3 consists of 13 residues. Looked up from germline, CDR1 is SQVTM and CDR2 is ANQGSEA. CDR3 region: CSVEDNRSETQYF. In DNA, the CDR3 is TGCAGCGTTGAAGATAATAGGTCGGAGACCCAGTACTTC.

The J gene is TRBJ2-7, the V gene TRBV27, with TRBD2 as a possible D gene (6 bases). V lost 5 bases and J lost 2, with 13 bases in between. The CDR3 runs to 14 residues. Germline loops: CDR1 MNHEY, CDR2 SMNVEV (reference sequence). Written as DNA, the CDR3 is TGTGCCAGCAGTAAATCGGGACTCCCCTACGAGCAGTACTTC. It codes for CASSKSGLPYEQYF.

This sequence joins TRBV7-8 and TRBJ2-1, with 7 bases matching TRBD1. V lost 1 base, J lost 3 bases, and 9 bases stayed unmatched. The CDR3 covers 17 residues. CDR1 and CDR2 from the germline V gene are SGHVS and FQNEAQ. This chain's CDR3 is CASSLVWGQWNYNEQFF. CDR3 coding DNA: TGTGCCAGCAGCTTAGTTTGGGGACAGTGGAACTACAATGAGCAGTTCTTC.

The chain carries TRBV27 and TRBJ2-1, with D possibly being TRBD1 (5 bases). The CDR3 covers 14 residues. Per germline, CDR1 MNHEY and CDR2 SMNVEV (reference sequence). Trimming cost V 3 bases and J 5 bases, with 11 bases left between them. DNA of the CDR3: TGTGCCAGCAGTTTCAGACAGACCCACAATGAGCAGTTCTTC. Translating gives CASSFRQTHNEQFF.

The chain recombines TRBV15 with TRBJ2-7, with D tentatively TRBD1 (6 bases). Trimming pared 0 bases from V and 3 bases from J, leaving 18 bases between. This CDR3 contains 17 residues. Looked up from germline, CDR1 is LNHNV and CDR2 is YYDKDF (reference sequence). CDR3 sequence: CATSRDHQGKGLYEQYF. CDR3 bases: TGTGCCACCAGCAGAGACCATCAGGGGAAGGGCCTCTACGAGCAGTACTTC.

This chain uses TRBV7-4 with TRBJ2-7; D is uncertain. The CDR3 extends over 12 amino acids. Trimming took off 5 bases at V and 0 bases at J, with 5 bases between the two ends. Germline CDR1 reads SGHVT; CDR2 reads SQSDAQ. The CDR3 DNA reads TGTGCCAGCAGCACAAACTCCTACGAGCAGTACTTC. Protein: CASSTNSYEQYF.

This clone has a single count. Other DNA sequences in the same sample also yield this CDR3. The V gene is TRBV14, the J gene TRBJ2-1, with D uncertain. CDR1 and CDR2 from the germline V gene are SGHDN and FVKESK. The V end lost 2 bases, the J end lost 3 bases, and 8 bases lay between the germline ends. The CDR3 sequence is 14 residues long. The CDR3 DNA is TGTGCCAGCAGCCAACCGGGCCTCTACAATGAGCAGTTCTTC. Its translation is CASSQPGLYNEQFF.

The genes are TRBV2 and TRBJ1-1, with 9 bases lining up with TRBD1. Unmatched junction bases numbered 1, after V lost 8 bases and J lost 3 bases. Germline assignment: CDR1 SNHLY and CDR2 FYNNEI. CDR3 length equals 12 residues. CDR3 nucleotide sequence: TGTGCCAGCCGACAGGGGGACACTGAAGCTTTCTTT. Translating gives CASRQGDTEAFF. The full variable domain, its missing parts supplied by reference TRBV2 and TRBJ1-1, is EPEVTQTPSHQVTQMGQEVILRCVPISNHLYFYWYRQILGQKVEFLVSFYNNEISEKSEIFDDQFSVERPDGSNFTLKIRSTKLEDSAMYFCASRQGDTEAFFGQGTRLTVV.

The chain uses TRBV25-1 and TRBJ2-2; D gene uncertain. Germline loops: CDR1 MGHDK, CDR2 SYGVNS. V dropped 6 bases and J dropped 3 bases, with 2 bases sitting between them. This CDR3 is built from 11 residues. The CDR3 loop is CASRYTGELFF. In DNA, the CDR3 is TGTGCCAGCAGATACACCGGGGAGCTGTTTTTT.

J is TRBJ2-7 and V is TRBV7-6, with TRBD2 matching 7 bases. The germline gives CDR1 SGHVS, CDR2 FNYEAQ. Trimming at V came to 6 bases and at J to 7 bases, leaving 6 bases not matched to a gene. The CDR3 runs 12 residues. CDR3 DNA: TGTGCCAGCAGTTTATCCGGGGGGGAGCAGTACTTC. Its translation is CASSLSGGEQYF.

The chain has TRBV2 and TRBJ2-2; D not certain. The CDR3 runs to 11 residues. Germline V gene sequence: CDR1 SNHLY, CDR2 FYNNEI. V lost 7 bases and J lost 3, with 3 bases in between. CDR3 sequence: CASIDTGELFF. CDR3 DNA sequence: TGTGCCAGCATTGACACCGGGGAGCTGTTTTTT.

Only one count was recorded for this clone. The chain has TRBV7-8 and TRBJ2-3; tentative D call: TRBD2 (6 bases). The V end was cut by 2 bases, the J end by 1 base, with 13 bases between. CDR3 length: 16 residues. The V gene's germline CDR1 is SGHVS and CDR2 FQNEAQ. The DNA for the CDR3 is TGTGCCAGCAGCTTAACTCTTCGCGGGGGCACAGATACGCAGTATTTT. It yields the protein CASSLTLRGGTDTQYF.

The chain couples TRBV7-7 to TRBJ2-3; no clear D gene. V lost 8 bases to trimming and J lost 0 bases, with 9 bases between them. The CDR3 has 13 residues. Germline V CDR1 and CDR2: SSHAT, FNYEAQ (reference sequence). The CDR3 here is CASADGSTDTQYF. As DNA, the CDR3 is TGTGCCAGCGCCGACGGGAGCACAGATACGCAGTATTTT.

The J gene is TRBJ2-7, the V gene TRBV6-6; D is ambiguous. V was trimmed by 5 bases and J by 6 bases, leaving 8 bases between them. From germline, CDR1 is MNHNY and CDR2 SVGAGI (reference sequence). There are 11 residues in the CDR3. CDR3 nucleotides: TGTGCCAGCAGTACCGAAGGCGAGCAGTACTTC. It encodes CASSTEGEQYF.

CDR3 DNA: TGTGCCAGCAGCATAGGGGGCTCTGGAAACACCATATATTTT. This encodes CASSIGGSGNTIYF. V gene TRBV7-2 combines with J gene TRBJ1-3; perhaps TRBD1 as D (6 bases). Trimming took 5 bases from V and 0 from J, leaving 8 bases between them. This CDR3 region has 14 residues. CDR1 is SGHTA and CDR2 is FQGNSA in the germline V gene.

This rearrangement joins TRBV11-2 to TRBJ1-3; D gene ambiguous. Germline-derived CDR1 and CDR2 are SGHAT and FQNNGV. V lost 5 bases and J lost 2, with 10 bases in between. CDR3 length equals 14 residues. CDR3 loop: CASSPAYAGNTIYF. The CDR3 nucleotides are TGTGCCAGCAGCCCGGCCTATGCTGGAAACACCATATATTTT.

A single count supports this clone. J is TRBJ2-2 and V is TRBV4-2; TRBD2 aligns across 12 bases. Trimming cost V 0 bases and J 2 bases; bases outside gene matches: 10. Per germline, CDR1 LGHNA and CDR2 YNFKEQ. The CDR3 has 20 amino acids. CDR3 nucleotides: TGTGCCAGCAGCCAAGAAGCCCCGCTAGCGGGAGGGCCAAACACCGGGGAGCTGTTTTTT. Its translation is CASSQEAPLAGGPNTGELFF.

The V and J genes are TRBV6-6 and TRBJ2-2, with 7 bases matching TRBD2. The CDR3 spans 14 residues. From germline, CDR1 is MNHNY and CDR2 SVGAGI (reference sequence). The junction had 2 bases not matched to a gene; V was cut back by 2 bases and J by 5 bases. In DNA, the CDR3 is TGTGCCAGCAGTTACCCGGGAGGAACCGGGGAGCTGTTTTTT. Its protein product is CASSYPGGTGELFF.

This clone was detected a few times. Distinct nucleotide sequences in the sample also encode this CDR3. The V call is TRBV18, the J call TRBJ2-7; D gene uncertain. Between the trimmed V and J ends, which lost 3 bases and 0 bases, there was a span of 6 bases. CDR3 size: 13 residues. Looked up from germline, CDR1 is KGHSH and CDR2 is LQKENI. CDR3 DNA sequence: TGTGCCAGCTCACCCTACCCCTCCTACGAGCAGTACTTC. Protein: CASSPYPSYEQYF.

The chain is built from TRBV5-4 and TRBJ2-1; D is uncertain. V shed 7 bases and J shed 5 bases, with 10 bases lying between them. The germline V gene encodes CDR1 SGHNT and CDR2 YYREEE (reference sequence). This CDR3 comprises 12 residues. Written as DNA, the CDR3 is TGTGCCAGCGTGGCTTCCGACAATGAGCAGTTCTTC. This sequence encodes CASVASDNEQFF.

The V gene is TRBV4-3, the J gene TRBJ1-1; no firm D call. The CDR3 contains 17 residues. Trimming removed 1 base from V and 0 bases from J, with 15 bases in between. The germline gives CDR1 LGHNA, CDR2 YSLEER. The CDR3 region is CASSQVRGSSMNTEAFF. CDR3 sequence (DNA): TGCGCCAGCAGCCAAGTTCGGGGTTCATCCATGAACACTGAAGCTTTCTTT.